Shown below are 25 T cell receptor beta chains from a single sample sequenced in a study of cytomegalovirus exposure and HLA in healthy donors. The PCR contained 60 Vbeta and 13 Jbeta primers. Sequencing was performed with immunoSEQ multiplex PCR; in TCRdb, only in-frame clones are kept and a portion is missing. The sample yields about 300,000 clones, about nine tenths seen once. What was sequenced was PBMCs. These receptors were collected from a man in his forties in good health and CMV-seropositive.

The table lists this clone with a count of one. Here the CDR3 DNA reads TGTGCCAGCAGTTACTCAGAGCAAAACGAGCAGTACTTC. It codes for CASSYSEQNEQYF. The chain uses TRBV6-5 and TRBJ2-7; D remains ambiguous. The CDR3 spans 13 residues. V dropped 0 bases and J dropped 5 bases, with 8 bases sitting between them. The germline V gene encodes CDR1 MNHEY and CDR2 SVGAGI.

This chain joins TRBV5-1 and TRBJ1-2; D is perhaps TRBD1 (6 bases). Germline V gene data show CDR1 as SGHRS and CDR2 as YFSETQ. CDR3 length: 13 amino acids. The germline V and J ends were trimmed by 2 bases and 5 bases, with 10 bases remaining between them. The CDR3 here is CASSFDRPYGYTF. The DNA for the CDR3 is TGCGCCAGCAGCTTTGACAGGCCATATGGCTACACCTTC.

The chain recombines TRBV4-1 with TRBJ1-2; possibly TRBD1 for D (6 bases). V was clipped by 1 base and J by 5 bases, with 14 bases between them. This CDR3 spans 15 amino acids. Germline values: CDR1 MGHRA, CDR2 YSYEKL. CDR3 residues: CASSQVWDNTYGYTF. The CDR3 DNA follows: TGCGCCAGCAGCCAAGTATGGGACAATACATATGGCTACACCTTC.

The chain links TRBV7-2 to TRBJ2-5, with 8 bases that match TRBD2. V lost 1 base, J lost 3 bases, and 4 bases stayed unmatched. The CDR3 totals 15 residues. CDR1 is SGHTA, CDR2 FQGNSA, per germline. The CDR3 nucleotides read TGTGCCAGCAGCTTAGGCCTAGCGGGTGAAGAGACCCAGTACTTC. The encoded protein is CASSLGLAGEETQYF. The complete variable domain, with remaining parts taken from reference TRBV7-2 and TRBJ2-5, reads GAGVSQSPSNKVTEKGKDVELRCDPISGHTALYWYRQSLGQGLEFLIYFQGNSAPDKSGLPSDRFSAERTGGSVSTLTIQRTQQEDSAVYLCASSLGLAGEETQYFGPGTRLLVL.

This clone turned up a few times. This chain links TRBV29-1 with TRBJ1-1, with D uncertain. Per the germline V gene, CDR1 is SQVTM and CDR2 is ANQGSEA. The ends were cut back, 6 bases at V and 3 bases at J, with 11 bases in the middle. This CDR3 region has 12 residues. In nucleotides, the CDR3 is TGCAGCGTCTTACTGGTGGACACTGAAGCTTTCTTT. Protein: CSVLLVDTEAFF.

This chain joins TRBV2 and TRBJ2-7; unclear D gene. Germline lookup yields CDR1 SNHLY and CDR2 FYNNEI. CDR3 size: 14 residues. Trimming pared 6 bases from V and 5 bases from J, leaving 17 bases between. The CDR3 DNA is TGTGCCAGCAGGCGGTTCGAGAGCACCCACGAGCAGTACTTC. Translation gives CASRRFESTHEQYF.

The CDR3: CASSPRTVEGGNQPQHF. The CDR3 DNA sequence: TGTGCCAGCTCACCCCGCACGGTGGAGGGTGGCAATCAGCCCCAGCATTTT. The V and J genes are TRBV18 and TRBJ1-5; D uncertain. Germline loops: CDR1 KGHSH, CDR2 LQKENI. The ends were cut back, 3 bases at V and 2 bases at J, with 17 bases in the middle. The CDR3 spans 17 residues.

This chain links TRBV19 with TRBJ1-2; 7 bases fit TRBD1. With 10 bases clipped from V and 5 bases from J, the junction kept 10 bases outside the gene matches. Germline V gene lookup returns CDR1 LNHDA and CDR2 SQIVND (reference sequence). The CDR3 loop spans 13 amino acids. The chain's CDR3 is CATEGTDTYGYTF. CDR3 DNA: TGTGCCACCGAGGGGACAGATACTTATGGCTACACCTTC.

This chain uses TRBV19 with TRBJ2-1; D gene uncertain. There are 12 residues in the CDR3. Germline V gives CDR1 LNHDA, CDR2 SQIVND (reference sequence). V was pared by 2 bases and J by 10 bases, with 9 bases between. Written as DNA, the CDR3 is TGTGCCAGTAGTATATTGGCAACCGAGCAGTTCTTC. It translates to CASSILATEQFF.

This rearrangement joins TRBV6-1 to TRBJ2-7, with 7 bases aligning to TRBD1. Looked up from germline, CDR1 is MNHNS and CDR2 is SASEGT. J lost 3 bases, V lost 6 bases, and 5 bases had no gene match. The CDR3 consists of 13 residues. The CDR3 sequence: CASRNRQGYEQYF. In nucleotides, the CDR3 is TGTGCCAGCAGGAACCGACAGGGCTACGAGCAGTACTTC.

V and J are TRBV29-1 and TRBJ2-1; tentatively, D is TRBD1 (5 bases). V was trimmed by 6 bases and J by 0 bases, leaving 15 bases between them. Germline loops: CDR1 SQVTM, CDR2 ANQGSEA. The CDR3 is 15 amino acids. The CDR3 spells CSVNGHPSSYNEQFF. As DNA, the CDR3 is TGCAGCGTAAACGGACACCCGAGCTCCTACAATGAGCAGTTCTTC.

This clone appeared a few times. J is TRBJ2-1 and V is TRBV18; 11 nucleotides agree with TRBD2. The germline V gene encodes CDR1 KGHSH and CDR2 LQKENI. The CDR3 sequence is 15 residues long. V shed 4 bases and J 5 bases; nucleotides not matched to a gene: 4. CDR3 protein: CASSRLAGPNNEQFF. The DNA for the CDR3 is TGTGCCAGCTCACGACTAGCGGGACCCAACAATGAGCAGTTCTTC. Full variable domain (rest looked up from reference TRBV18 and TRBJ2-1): NAGVMQNPRHLVRRRGQEARLRCSPMKGHSHVYWYRQLPEEGLKFMVYLQKENIIDESGMPKERFSAEFPKEGPSILRIQQVVRGDSAAYFCASSRLAGPNNEQFFGPGTRLTVL.

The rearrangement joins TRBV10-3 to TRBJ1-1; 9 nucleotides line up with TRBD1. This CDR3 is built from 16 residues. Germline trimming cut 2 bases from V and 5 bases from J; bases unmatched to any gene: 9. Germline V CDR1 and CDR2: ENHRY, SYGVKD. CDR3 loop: CAISERQGVRGTEAFF. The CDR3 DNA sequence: TGTGCCATCAGTGAGCGACAGGGGGTTAGGGGGACTGAAGCTTTCTTT.

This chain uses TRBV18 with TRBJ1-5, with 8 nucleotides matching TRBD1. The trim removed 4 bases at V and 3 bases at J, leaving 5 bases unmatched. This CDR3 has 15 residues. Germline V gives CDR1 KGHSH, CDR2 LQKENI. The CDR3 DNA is TGTGCCAGCTCACTCGGGACAGGCTACAATCAGCCCCAGCATTTT. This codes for CASSLGTGYNQPQHF.

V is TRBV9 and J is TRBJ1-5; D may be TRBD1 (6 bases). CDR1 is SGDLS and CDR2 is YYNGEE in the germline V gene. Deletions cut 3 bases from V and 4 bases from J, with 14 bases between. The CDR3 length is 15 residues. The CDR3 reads CASSAGGKGNQPQHF. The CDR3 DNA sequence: TGTGCCAGCAGCGCGGGGGGCAAAGGGAATCAGCCCCAGCATTTT.

CDR3 loop: CSARTARGPQHF. The CDR3 DNA reads as TGCAGCGCTCGGACCGCCCGGGGGCCCCAGCATTTT. The chain uses TRBV29-1 and TRBJ1-5; D not resolved. The CDR3 totals 12 residues. Germline V gene data show CDR1 as SQVTM and CDR2 as ANQGSEA. Between the trimmed V and J ends, which lost 7 bases and 9 bases, there was a span of 16 bases.

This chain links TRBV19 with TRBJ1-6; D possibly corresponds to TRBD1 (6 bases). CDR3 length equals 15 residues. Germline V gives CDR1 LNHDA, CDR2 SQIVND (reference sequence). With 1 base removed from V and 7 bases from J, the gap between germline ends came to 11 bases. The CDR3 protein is CASSIVPGENSPLHF. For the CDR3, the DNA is TGTGCCAGTAGTATAGTACCAGGGGAAAATTCACCCCTCCACTTT.

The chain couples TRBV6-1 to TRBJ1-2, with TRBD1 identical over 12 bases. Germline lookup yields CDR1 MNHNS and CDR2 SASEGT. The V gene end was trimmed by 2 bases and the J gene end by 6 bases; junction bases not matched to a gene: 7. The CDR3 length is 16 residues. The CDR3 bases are TGTGCCAGCAGTGAATGGGGACAGGGGGCGCGCGATGGCTACACCTTC. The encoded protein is CASSEWGQGARDGYTF.

Here the CDR3 DNA reads TGCGCCAGCAGGCAGGGCGGAACGAACGGTGAAAAACTGTTTTTT. This sequence encodes CASRQGGTNGEKLFF. This chain links TRBV5-1 with TRBJ1-4, with TRBD1 as a possible D gene (5 bases). This CDR3 has 15 amino acids. V lost 5 bases, J lost 7 bases, and 18 bases lay in between. From germline, CDR1 is SGHRS and CDR2 YFSETQ.

DNA of the CDR3: TGCAGCGTTGGACAGGCCGCTTTCGACACTGAAGCTTTCTTT. The encoded protein is CSVGQAAFDTEAFF. The gene calls are TRBV29-1 and TRBJ1-1, with a tentative D call TRBD1 (6 bases). Trimming pared 4 bases from V and 3 bases from J, leaving 15 bases between. The CDR3 spans 14 residues. The germline V gene has CDR1 SQVTM and CDR2 ANQGSEA.

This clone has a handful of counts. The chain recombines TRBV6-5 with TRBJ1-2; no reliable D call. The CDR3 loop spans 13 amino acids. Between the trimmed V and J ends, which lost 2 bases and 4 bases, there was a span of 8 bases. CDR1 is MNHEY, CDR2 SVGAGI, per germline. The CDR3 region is CASSYGLFYGYTF. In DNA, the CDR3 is TGTGCCAGCAGTTACGGCCTCTTCTATGGCTACACCTTC.

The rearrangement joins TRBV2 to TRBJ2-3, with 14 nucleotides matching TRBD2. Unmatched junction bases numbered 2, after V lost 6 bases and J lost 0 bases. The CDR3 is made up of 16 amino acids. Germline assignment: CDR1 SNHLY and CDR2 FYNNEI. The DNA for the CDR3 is TGTGCCAGCAGCTGGACTAGCGGGGGGAGCACAGATACGCAGTATTTT. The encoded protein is CASSWTSGGSTDTQYF.

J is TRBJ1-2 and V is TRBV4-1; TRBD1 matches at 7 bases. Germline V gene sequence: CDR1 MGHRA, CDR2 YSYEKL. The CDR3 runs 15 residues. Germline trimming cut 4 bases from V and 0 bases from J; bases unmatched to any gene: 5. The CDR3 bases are TGCGCCAGCAGCCTACAACAGGGGACTAACTATGGCTACACCTTC. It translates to CASSLQQGTNYGYTF.

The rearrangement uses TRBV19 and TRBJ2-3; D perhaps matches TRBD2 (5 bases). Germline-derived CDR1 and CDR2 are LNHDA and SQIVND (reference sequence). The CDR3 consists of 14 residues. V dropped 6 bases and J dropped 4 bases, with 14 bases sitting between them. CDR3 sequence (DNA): TGTGCCAGTAGGTCCGAGGGTAGAGCAGATACGCAGTATTTT. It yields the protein CASRSEGRADTQYF. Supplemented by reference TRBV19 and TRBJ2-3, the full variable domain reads DGGITQSPKYLFRKEGQNVTLSCEQNLNHDAMYWYRQDPGQGLRLIYYSQIVNDFQKGDIAEGYSVSREKKESFPLTVTSAQKNPTAFYLCASRSEGRADTQYFGPGTRLTVL.

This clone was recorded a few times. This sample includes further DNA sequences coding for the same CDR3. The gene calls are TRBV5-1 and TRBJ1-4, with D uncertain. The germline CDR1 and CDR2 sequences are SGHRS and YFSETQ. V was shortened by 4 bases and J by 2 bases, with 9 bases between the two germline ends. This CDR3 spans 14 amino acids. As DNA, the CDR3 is TGCGCCAGCAGCCTAGGAAGCACTAATGAAAAACTGTTTTTT. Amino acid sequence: CASSLGSTNEKLFF. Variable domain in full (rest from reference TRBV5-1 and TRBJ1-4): KAGVTQTPRYLIKTRGQQVTLSCSPISGHRSVSWYQQTPGQGLQFLFEYFSETQRNKGNFPGRFSGRQFSNSRSEMNVSTLELGDSALYLCASSLGSTNEKLFFGSGTQLSVL.